Given below is one T cell receptor (beta chain) in context. The data stem from a study of blood T cell repertoires in COVID-19. Study background: Whether acute or convalescent, the COVID-19 samples came from the United States, Italy and Spain. T cells, B-cell-depleted T cells, or PBMCs supplied cDNA or gDNA.

Original processing methods: Estimation of nucleated cell counts was performed using reference gene primer amplification. The data were produced by immunoSEQ multiplex PCR, yet TCRdb's version contains in-frame clones alone and is incomplete. V and J calls and clone size come straight from that table; D and trimming were deduced from the DNA. The data show roughly 230,000 clones, almost 90% seen once. Deletions cut 10 bases from V and 0 bases from J, with 9 bases between. Germline assignment: CDR1 MNHNY and CDR2 SVGAGI (reference sequence). This CDR3 region has 12 residues. This sequence was found in a woman in her fifties or sixties with COVID-19, enrolled during active disease. Sequencing was done on a sample of peripheral blood. The V gene is TRBV6-6, the J gene TRBJ1-2; D not certain. The CDR3 region is CATTDPNYGYTF. DNA of the CDR3: TGTGCCACCACAGATCCTAACTATGGCTACACCTTC.